Detailed here is one T cell receptor (beta chain). This clonotype was counted many times. Its antigen is currently not known. Base qualities were left out, and no much larger clone turns up one base away. Stable Graves' hyperthyroidism was defined as the absence of progression to ophthalmopathy over 18 months of follow-up. Hyperthyroidism patients were newly diagnosed, with disease duration under 2 months, and aged 18 to 65 years. Patients with uncontrolled infections, other autoimmune diseases, pregnancy or lactation were excluded. Clinical symptoms, serum thyroxine and TRAb, thyroid ultrasound, and orbital computed tomography formed the basis for the diagnoses. Ficoll-Paque density gradient centrifugation was used to isolate PBMCs from about 10 ml of fresh peripheral blood. Trizol reagent was used to extract total RNA, and RNA quality was then checked on an Agilent 2100 Bioanalyzer. This sample is part of a study of T cells in Graves' hyperthyroidism and ophthalmopathy (dated by TCRdb to about 2019). Study-wide context: Peripheral blood was collected at initial diagnosis, before any treatment. To identify distinguishing TCR V-J signatures, a discovery cohort of 90 to 100 patients was used, comprising some 45 with Graves' ophthalmopathy and some 60 with stable Graves' hyperthyroidism. An independent validation cohort of under 20 hyperthyroidism patients and approximately 15 patients who later progressed to ophthalmopathy tested prospective prediction of ophthalmopathy. The approximately 98 discovery patients were randomly divided into training and test sets at a 7:3 ratio. The study also compared thyroid tissue and blood T-cell repertoires from more than five Graves' hyperthyroidism patients. Once sampling was done, hyperthyroidism patients were given methimazole at a starting dose of 30 mg daily, whereas ophthalmopathy patients were given high-dose intravenous methylprednisolone. The paper describes TCR Vbeta CDR3 sequencing of 140 or so peripheral blood samples, made up of some 40 ophthalmopathy patients, over 70 hyperthyroidism patients and about 17 progressor patients.

Amplification of TCR beta CDR3 regions was carried out from RNA transcripts. The first round of RT-PCR for the TCR CDR3 was performed with the HTBI primer set and the Qiagen OneStep RT-PCR kit. Libraries were constructed in a second round of multiplex PCR, after which size selection and purification were carried out. The libraries were sequenced on an Illumina HiSeq2000 using paired-end 100 bp reads. The paper's processing steps were these. SOAPnuke was used to process the raw data, throwing out any read that contained adapters or uncalled bases, had a mean Phred below 15, or lacked an exact constant-primer or identifier match. COPE v1.2.5 was used to merge the high-quality paired reads, and each unique nucleotide sequence was defined as a clonotype. MiTCR v1.1 was used to align clonotypes to the IMGT TRBV, TRBD and TRBJ reference segments. The analysis included only V-J combinations with a frequency above 0.0001, which together covered roughly 99% of the repertoires. The TCS score was defined as F50 (clonal expansion) divided by E x V (chaos), with BLOSUM62-based TCRdist calculated between CDR3 peptides within each V-J. Welch's t-statistics and random forest reduced several hundred V-J features to about 12, which were used in a naive Bayes classifier (R e1071). Starting from the raw public reads, TCRdb applied fastp trimming at Q25, assembled clones with MiXCR and retained in-frame beta chains. Rows with one shared CDR3 protein collapse into an entry with the most common genes and DNA. The V and J calls reflect TCRdb's pipeline rather than the authors' work. This sample gives about 290,000 distinct CDR3 sequences in total; approximately 15% of them show up just once. The leading ten clones occupy 6.5% to 10% of the sample.

What the work shows at the level of the full study, not this receptor alone: In validation, the model predicted progression to ophthalmopathy with 55% to 71% sensitivity and around 72% specificity, a median of roughly seven months before onset. Ophthalmopathy was separated from stable hyperthyroidism by a 13 V-J signature model, with just over 85% sensitivity and about 81% specificity obtained in cross-validation and 80%/75% obtained in testing. Sample size was not statistically predetermined, and blinding of investigators to group allocation was not performed. Most expanded thyroid clonotypes (frequency above 0.001) were also detected in blood, suggesting blood repertoires may reflect thyroid immune responses.

The source of this sequence is a woman aged 40 to 50 with Graves' hyperthyroidism. Specimen: blood.

The nucleotides read TGTGCCAGCAGTTACCTCCGCCGGAGCCTAATCCAGTACTTC. This is translated as CASSYLRRSLIQYF. This sequence uses TRBV6-2 or TRBV6-3 and TRBJ2-5, with the D gene uncertain. A distance of 17 bases separates the germline ends of V and J, which lose 2 bases and 10 bases respectively. Including the terminal cysteine and phenylalanine, the CDR3 comprises 14 residues. CDR3 DNA is the only sequence kept; it has 42 bases, read in frame from the first base. Taken from the germline V gene, the CDR1 and CDR2 loops are MNHEY and SVGEGT.